Listed below are T cell receptor beta chains from one sample, sequenced in a study of blood T cell repertoires in COVID-19. Generated by immunoSEQ multiplex PCR, the TCRdb table keeps only in-frame clones and is missing some. The table includes about 130,000 clones, around 83% detected once. What was sequenced was PBMCs or T cells enriched from blood (not recorded which). The receptors were gathered from a man younger than 40 who had recovered from COVID-19. CDR3s include the opening cysteine and the closing phenylalanine or tryptophan. D genes are given only for firm matches. The listing skips clone size in some rows; elsewhere it reads once, few, many or a size class.

j_call clone_size v_call d_call cdr3_aa cdr3_nt
TRBJ2-1 . TRBV12-5 . CASGLVEVREQFF TGTGCTAGTGGTTTGGTAGAAGTGAGGGAGCAGTTCTTC
TRBJ2-1 . TRBV2 TRBD2 CASIAGGAEVPNEQFF TGTGCCAGCATTGCCGGGGGGGCGGAGGTCCCCAATGAGCAGTTCTTC
TRBJ2-7 . TRBV5-4 TRBD2 CASSLAGSSGSYEQYF TGTGCCAGCAGCTTGGCCGGTAGTAGCGGGAGCTACGAGCAGTACTTC
TRBJ1-2 many TRBV27 . CASSPRGVVEGYTF TGTGCCAGCAGCCCACGGGGGGTCGTGGAAGGCTACACCTTC
TRBJ1-3 . TRBV29-1 . CSVEDWETGNTIYF TGCAGCGTTGAAGATTGGGAGACAGGAAACACCATATATTTT
TRBJ1-1 . TRBV3-1/TRBV3-2 . CASSQGLRRTNTEAFF TGTGCCAGCAGCCAGGGACTGAGGCGGACGAACACTGAAGCTTTCTTT
TRBJ1-1 . TRBV5-4 TRBD1 CASSFPGTGNRNTEAFF TGTGCCAGCAGCTTCCCCGGGACAGGGAATCGGAACACTGAAGCTTTCTTT
TRBJ1-6 . TRBV6-6 . CAKDRTDGNSPLHF TGTGCCAAAGACCGGACAGACGGTAATTCACCCCTCCACTTT
TRBJ2-7 . TRBV9 . CASSPGQSYEQYF TGTGCCAGCAGCCCAGGACAGAGCTACGAGCAGTACTTC
TRBJ2-1 . TRBV4-2 TRBD2 CASRVASGGGNEQFF TGTGCCAGCAGGGTGGCTAGCGGGGGGGGCAATGAGCAGTTCTTC
TRBJ1-1 . TRBV19 . CASSIDLMGHREAFF TGTGCCAGTAGTATAGATTTAATGGGACATCGTGAAGCTTTCTTT
TRBJ1-2 . TRBV5-1 . CASSPLTDSIIVYGYTF TGCGCCAGCAGCCCTCTAACAGACAGTATAATTGTCTATGGCTACACCTTC
TRBJ2-3 . TRBV24-1 . CATSVLSVSTDTQYF TGTGCCACCAGTGTTCTTAGCGTGAGCACAGATACGCAGTATTTT
TRBJ1-2 . TRBV3-1/TRBV3-2 . CASSPSLRSGYTF TGTGCCAGCAGCCCCTCCCTCCGTTCGGGCTACACCTTC
TRBJ2-3 once TRBV9 . CASGGAISTDTQYF TGTGCCAGCGGAGGGGCCATTAGCACAGATACGCAGTATTTT
TRBJ2-2 . TRBV7-7 TRBD1 CASSPGQGLTGELFF TGTGCCAGCAGCCCGGGACAGGGGTTGACCGGGGAGCTGTTTTTT
TRBJ2-6 . TRBV10-3 TRBD1 CAISGGTGRSGANVLTF TGTGCCATCAGTGGGGGGACAGGGCGCTCTGGGGCCAACGTCCTGACTTTC
TRBJ2-1 . TRBV5-1 TRBD1 CASRPNTGTGLNEQFF TGCGCCAGCAGACCTAATACCGGGACAGGGTTGAATGAGCAGTTCTTC
TRBJ2-1 . TRBV7-2 TRBD2 CASSPVAGLSYNEQFF TGTGCCAGCAGCCCAGTAGCGGGGCTCTCCTACAATGAGCAGTTCTTC
TRBJ1-1 once TRBV21-1 . CASSNPPDRGTIKIMNTEAFF TGTGCCAGCAGCAACCCCCCGGACAGGGGAACTATTAAGATCATGAACACTGAAGCTTTCTTT
TRBJ1-3 few TRBV6-2/TRBV6-3 TRBD1 CASSSGGAEGNTIYF TGTGCCAGCAGTTCAGGGGGCGCGGAAGGAAACACCATATATTTT
TRBJ1-5 . TRBV19 TRBD1 CASSPPGQLNQPQHF TGTGCCAGTAGTCCCCCGGGACAGCTCAATCAGCCCCAGCATTTT
TRBJ1-3 . TRBV27 . CASSRDTVTSGNTIYF TGTGCCAGCAGTCGGGACACCGTTACCTCTGGAAACACCATATATTTT
TRBJ2-3 . TRBV7-9 TRBD1 CASSSPKTRQGARDTQYF TGTGCCAGCAGCTCCCCCAAAACAAGACAGGGGGCGAGGGATACGCAGTATTTT
TRBJ2-3 once TRBV3-1/TRBV3-2 TRBD2 CASSPQTSGRSDTQYF TGTGCCAGCAGCCCCCAGACGAGCGGGAGATCAGATACGCAGTATTTT
TRBJ1-2 . TRBV19 TRBD1 CASSIDIGRGRGGYTF TGTGCCAGTAGTATAGATATCGGCAGGGGGCGAGGCGGCTACACCTTC
TRBJ2-1 . TRBV20-1 . CSASDSGLNNEQFF TGCAGTGCCAGTGATTCGGGACTCAACAATGAGCAGTTCTTC
TRBJ2-1 . TRBV6-1 . CASSDRAYNEQFF TGTGCCAGCAGTGACAGGGCCTACAATGAGCAGTTCTTC
TRBJ1-1 . TRBV5-5 TRBD1 CASTPAATGGNTEAFF TGTGCCAGCACCCCCGCCGCGACAGGGGGCAACACTGAAGCTTTCTTT
TRBJ1-5 few TRBV6-2/TRBV6-3 TRBD1 CASSGTGLSNQPQHF TGTGCCAGCAGTGGGACAGGACTAAGCAATCAGCCCCAGCATTTT
TRBJ2-7 . TRBV6-5 TRBD1 CASSRQGTDAYEQYF TGTGCCAGCAGCCGACAGGGGACCGACGCCTACGAGCAGTACTTC
TRBJ1-4 . TRBV27 . CASRFTGGSLFF TGTGCCAGCAGATTTACCGGCGGAAGTCTGTTTTTT
TRBJ1-5 . TRBV15 . CATSRGGNQPQHF TGTGCCACCAGCAGAGGAGGGAATCAGCCCCAGCATTTT
TRBJ2-1 . TRBV7-2 . CASSSSPLFYEQFF TGTGCCAGCAGCTCGTCTCCACTATTCTATGAGCAGTTCTTC
TRBJ1-2 once TRBV7-9 . CASSLVGGDTYGYTF TGTGCCAGCAGCTTAGTAGGGGGGGACACCTATGGCTACACCTTC
TRBJ2-3 . TRBV5-1 . CASSSEGDSTDTQYF TGCGCCAGCAGTTCAGAGGGGGATAGCACAGATACGCAGTATTTT
TRBJ1-5 . TRBV3-1/TRBV3-2 . CASSYAGNQPQHF TGTGCCAGCAGCTACGCGGGCAATCAGCCCCAGCATTTT
TRBJ2-1 . TRBV19 . CASSPTGYNEQFF TGTGCCAGTAGTCCTACGGGCTACAATGAGCAGTTCTTC
TRBJ2-3 once TRBV7-2 TRBD1 CASSPKGQVKTDTQYF TGTGCCAGCAGCCCCAAGGGACAGGTTAAGACAGATACGCAGTATTTT
TRBJ1-1 . TRBV19 . CASSISENTEAFF TGTGCCAGTAGTATATCAGAGAACACTGAAGCTTTCTTT
TRBJ2-1 . TRBV19 TRBD2 CASSNLAGVNNEQFF TGTGCCAGTAGTAATCTAGCGGGAGTTAACAATGAGCAGTTCTTC
TRBJ1-4 . TRBV5-1 . CASSLPSGGSNEKLFF TGCGCCAGCAGCTTGCCCAGCGGGGGGTCTAATGAAAAACTGTTTTTT
TRBJ2-6 . TRBV2 . CASSELGGVGANVLTF TGTGCCAGCAGTGAACTTGGAGGGGTCGGGGCCAACGTCCTGACTTTC
TRBJ2-5 . TRBV5-1 . CASRMAGPETQYF TGCGCCAGCAGGATGGCGGGTCCAGAGACCCAGTACTTC
TRBJ1-1 . TRBV19 TRBD1 CASSRTGGVVNTEAFF TGTGCCAGTAGTCGAACAGGGGGAGTTGTGAACACTGAAGCTTTCTTT
TRBJ1-2 once TRBV7-8 TRBD1 CASTSGQGYMAWGYTF TGTGCCAGCACCTCCGGACAGGGTTATATGGCGTGGGGCTACACCTTC
TRBJ1-2 . TRBV2 TRBD1 CASSGYIPGQGHGYTF TGTGCCAGCAGTGGATACATCCCGGGACAGGGGCATGGCTACACCTTC
TRBJ2-1 many TRBV6-4 TRBD2 CASSVGTSGGDEQFF TGTGCCAGCAGCGTTGGGACTAGCGGGGGCGATGAGCAGTTCTTC
TRBJ1-5 . TRBV27 TRBD1 CASSPWTGGFNQPQHF TGTGCCAGCAGTCCATGGACAGGGGGCTTCAATCAGCCCCAGCATTTT
TRBJ1-6 . TRBV5-1 . CASSLQSSYNSPLHF TGCGCCAGCAGCTTACAGAGCTCCTATAATTCACCCCTCCACTTT